One sample yielded the 25 T cell receptor beta chains listed below, sequenced in a study of T cell clonality in common variable immunodeficiency. The data were produced by immunoSEQ multiplex PCR, yet TCRdb's version contains in-frame clones alone and is incomplete. Sampling found approximately 50,000 clones, none seen once. The source material was peripheral blood mononuclear cells. The receptor source for this set is a person aged 18 to 70 in good health.

This clone showed up many times. The read comes to an end 3 residues before the CDR3 does, leaving the germline J gene to fill in the end. The V and J genes are TRBV6-2 or TRBV6-3 and TRBJ2-5; D gene uncertain. Germline lookup yields CDR1 MNHEY and CDR2 SVGEGT. The CDR3 is 14 residues long. V shed 4 bases and J shed 5 bases, with 14 bases lying between them. The CDR3 loop reads CASSLQIGPETQYF. The CDR3 DNA, read in part, is TGTGCCAGCAGTTTGCAGATAGGGCCGGAGACC.

There are many counts of this clone. Read data end 3 residues before the CDR3 end; the end is taken from the germline J gene. The chain employs TRBV5-6 and TRBJ1-5; maybe TRBD1 (5 bases). The CDR3 consists of 13 residues. Looked up from germline, CDR1 is SGHDT and CDR2 is YYEEEE. V lost 4 bases, J lost 6 bases, and 11 bases lay in between. This CDR3 reads CASSRGTVQPQHF. The sequenced part of the CDR3 DNA is TGTGCCAGCAGCAGGGGTACGGTTCAGCCC.

This clone was found many times. The read ends 3 residues before the CDR3 terminus; that terminus is restored from the germline J gene. V is TRBV5-1 and J is TRBJ1-1; D perhaps matches TRBD1 (6 bases). From germline, CDR1 is SGHRS and CDR2 YFSETQ. The CDR3 length is 15 residues. The V end was cut by 4 bases, the J end by 3 bases, with 16 bases between. CDR3 sequence: CASSMAVGAHTEAFF. The covered CDR3 bases are TGCGCCAGCAGCATGGCTGTGGGGGCTCACACTGAA.

With regard to this clone: Since a much larger clone is just one base distant, this may be a read error. The CDR3 is cut off 3 residues early in the read; its end comes from the germline J gene. Other nucleotide sequences from this sample produce the same CDR3. This chain uses TRBV6-1 with TRBJ1-3; D unresolved. The germline V gene has CDR1 MNHNS and CDR2 SASEGT. The CDR3 totals 19 residues. CDR3 protein: CASSETAPRFPTRRNTIYF. The CDR3 DNA, read in part, is TGTGCCAGCAGTGAAACGGCCCCCCGATTCCCCACGCGGAGAAACACG.

The table lists this clone with many counts. From the germline J gene comes the end of the CDR3, since the read stops 3 residues before it. The chain links TRBV12-3 or TRBV12-4 to TRBJ2-3, with 8 nucleotides matching TRBD1. Germline trimming cut 5 bases from V and 2 bases from J; bases unmatched to any gene: 12. CDR3 length: 17 residues. CDR3 in amino acids: CASSPRQGPRSTDTQYF. The CDR3 DNA, read in part, is TGTGCCAGCAGTCCTAGACAGGGGCCGCGGTCCACAGATACG.

This clone was detected ten times or more. The read terminates 3 residues ahead of where the CDR3 ends, so the germline J gene completes it. The chain joins TRBV6-2 or TRBV6-3 to TRBJ2-3; 7 bases align to TRBD1. Per germline, CDR1 MNHEY and CDR2 SVGEGT. The CDR3 consists of 14 residues. The chain's CDR3 is CASRTGYGQETQYF. The CDR3 bases that were read are TGTGCCAGCAGGACAGGGTATGGCCAAGAGACG.

At least ten counts were recorded for this clone. The read is 3 residues too short to cover the CDR3 end, so that end is filled in from the germline J gene. This chain connects TRBV7-8 to TRBJ1-6, with a weak D call TRBD1 (5 bases). CDR1 is SGHVS and CDR2 is FQNEAQ in the germline V gene. Deletions cut 6 bases from V and 10 bases from J, with 16 bases between. The CDR3 consists of 14 residues. The CDR3 sequence: CASSKGVGGSPLHF. CDR3 DNA (partial): TGTGCCAGCAGTAAGGGAGTGGGGGGATCACCC.

This clone was recorded at least ten times. The CDR3 extends 3 residues past the end of the read, so its final part is completed from the germline J gene. The genes are TRBV20-1 and TRBJ1-6, with D possibly matching TRBD1 (5 bases). The CDR3 extends over 15 amino acids. The V and J ends lost 3 bases and 0 bases respectively, with 9 bases between them. The germline gives CDR1 DFQATT, CDR2 SNEGSKA (reference sequence). This chain's CDR3 is CSARGGSSYNSPLHF. CDR3 bases read: TGCAGTGCTAGGGGGGGGAGCTCCTATAATTCACCC.

This clone was detected ten times or more. The CDR3 end is not reached by the read, which stops 3 residues before it; the germline J gene fills it in. This chain joins TRBV6-1 and TRBJ2-5; 8 nucleotides line up with TRBD1. Germline assignment: CDR1 MNHNS and CDR2 SASEGT. Unmatched junction bases numbered 4, after V lost 3 bases and J lost 1 base. This CDR3 contains 15 residues. The CDR3 spells CASSDWTGFQETQYF. The sequenced part of the CDR3 DNA is TGTGCCAGCAGTGATTGGACAGGGTTCCAAGAGACC.

In the case of this clone: The read gets to within 3 residues of the CDR3 end, and the germline J gene fills in the rest. This rearrangement joins TRBV6-2 or TRBV6-3 to TRBJ2-2; D gene ambiguous. Germline CDR1 MNHEY, CDR2 SVGEGT. This CDR3 comprises 13 residues. The CDR3 DNA, read in part, is TGTGCCAGCAGAGGGTCATTTGGGTCACCG. Translating gives CASRGSFGSP. The whole CDR3 reads CASRGSFGSPLFF.

At least ten counts were recorded for this clone. The read ends 3 residues early relative to the CDR3; the germline J gene fills the gap. The rearrangement joins TRBV19 to TRBJ1-2, with D possibly being TRBD1 (6 bases). Germline CDR1 is LNHDA and CDR2 is SQIVND (reference sequence). CDR3 size: 13 residues. With 4 bases removed from V and 2 bases from J, the gap between germline ends came to 8 bases. This CDR3 is CASSTTGNYGYTF. The DNA read from the CDR3 is TGTGCCAGTAGTACTACAGGGAACTATGGC.

This clone was picked up many times. Coverage ceases 3 residues before the CDR3 finishes, and the germline J gene fills in the end. The V call is TRBV19, the J call TRBJ2-7, with 7 positions matching TRBD1. V shed 7 bases and J 6 bases; nucleotides not matched to a gene: 12. Germline V gives CDR1 LNHDA, CDR2 SQIVND (reference sequence). This CDR3 has 14 residues. The CDR3 DNA, read in part, is TGTGCCAGTAAAGGGCCAGGGGGTTCGAGCGAG. As protein: CASKGPGGSSE. The complete CDR3 protein is CASKGPGGSSEQYF.

This clone was seen ten or more times. Read sequence stops 3 residues before the CDR3 end, and the germline J gene provides the missing end. V is TRBV4-1 and J is TRBJ2-1; D is possibly TRBD2 (6 bases). The CDR3 is 15 amino acids. Per the germline V gene, CDR1 is MGHRA and CDR2 is YSYEKL. Trimming took 4 bases from V and 1 from J, leaving 11 bases between them. The CDR3 is CASSLVEGSYNEQFF. The CDR3 bases that were read are TGCGCCAGCAGCCTGGTGGAGGGTTCCTACAATGAG.

The sample holds many counts of this clone. From the germline J gene comes the end of the CDR3, since the read stops 3 residues before it. V and J are TRBV3-1 (or the pseudogene TRBV3-2) and TRBJ2-7, with 8 bases identical to TRBD2. The trim removed 0 bases at V and 2 bases at J, leaving 6 bases unmatched. The CDR3 spans 16 residues. From germline, CDR1 is LGHDT and CDR2 YNNKEL (reference sequence). Partial CDR3 DNA: TGTGCCAGCAGCCAAGATTGGGCTAGCGGGCCCTACGAG. Protein product: CASSQDWASGPYE. The whole CDR3 is CASSQDWASGPYEQYF.

This clone was picked up a small number of times. The CDR3 end falls 3 residues outside the read, so it is completed with the germline J gene. The chain is built from TRBV7-9 and TRBJ2-2, with D maybe TRBD2 (5 bases). The CDR3 loop spans 14 amino acids. CDR1 and CDR2 from the germline V gene are SEHNR and FQNEAQ (reference sequence). CDR3 DNA (partial): TGTGCCAGCACTCCCGGACTGATTAATGAAAAG. This sequence encodes CASTPGLINEK. The entire CDR3 sequence reads CASTPGLINEKLFF.

At least ten counts were recorded for this clone. The DNA ends 3 residues before the CDR3 does, and the rest of the CDR3 is filled in from the germline J gene. The V gene is TRBV11-2, the J gene TRBJ2-1, with TRBD2 matching 13 bases. The CDR3 extends over 14 amino acids. V lost 5 bases to trimming and J lost 9 bases; unmatched junction nucleotides: 4. Germline V lookup: CDR1 SGHAT, CDR2 FQNNGV. CDR3: CASSPTSGGFEQFF. The sequenced part of the CDR3 DNA is TGTGCCAGCAGCCCGACTAGCGGGGGGTTTGAG.

This clone was observed many times. The observed sequence ends 3 residues before the CDR3 terminus, with the missing tail filled in from the germline J gene. This chain uses TRBV12-3 or TRBV12-4 with TRBJ1-1; maybe TRBD1 (5 bases). V dropped 6 bases and J dropped 7 bases, with 15 bases sitting between them. This CDR3 has 13 amino acids. The CDR3 DNA, read in part, is TGTGCCAGCAGCCCGGACATAGCAGTTGAA. Translating gives CASSPDIAVE. The entire CDR3 is CASSPDIAVEAFF.

This clone appeared many times. The sequenced fragment ends 3 residues before the CDR3 boundary, so the rest is inferred from the germline J gene. V gene TRBV19 combines with J gene TRBJ1-1; D remains ambiguous. Trimming cost V 3 bases and J 2 bases, with 7 bases left between them. The CDR3 extends over 13 amino acids. Germline assignment: CDR1 LNHDA and CDR2 SQIVND (reference sequence). Incomplete CDR3 DNA: TGTGCCAGTAGTATCGGGGATAACACTGAA. Translation: CASSIGDNTE. The full-length CDR3 reads as CASSIGDNTEAFF.

This clone was seen ten or more times. The CDR3 DNA, read in part, is TGTGCCAGCAGCTTAACAAACTCTGGAAACACC. Translating gives CASSLTNSGNT. The CDR3 in full is CASSLTNSGNTIYF. The chain uses TRBV5-4 and TRBJ1-3; D remains unclear. The read is 3 residues too short to cover the CDR3 end, so that end is filled in from the germline J gene. Germline V CDR1 and CDR2: SGHNT, YYREEE (reference sequence). Trimming stripped 2 bases from V and 0 bases from J, with 6 bases between. This CDR3 is built from 14 residues.

This clone was found many times. The read comes to an end 3 residues before the CDR3 does, leaving the germline J gene to fill in the end. The V and J genes are TRBV12-3 or TRBV12-4 and TRBJ2-6; TRBD1 might be the D (7 bases). The CDR3 has 16 amino acids. V was trimmed by 6 bases and J by 0 bases, leaving 12 bases between them. The CDR3 here is CASSRGTVSGANVLTF. The CDR3 DNA, read in part, is TGTGCCAGCAGCCGCGGGACAGTCTCTGGGGCCAACGTC.

This clone was detected many times. The sequence runs out 3 residues before the end of the CDR3; the remainder is reconstructed from the germline J gene. This sequence joins TRBV5-1 and TRBJ1-1, with 10 bases matching TRBD1. CDR3 length equals 17 residues. V was clipped by 4 bases and J by 0 bases; unmatched bases: 9. The germline gives CDR1 SGHRS, CDR2 YFSETQ. The CDR3 is CASSDGTGAGMNTEAFF. CDR3 DNA (partial): TGCGCCAGCAGCGACGGGACAGGGGCCGGAATGAACACTGAA.

This clone was seen repeatedly, ten times or more. The CDR3 end is not reached by the read, which stops 3 residues before it; the germline J gene fills it in. The rearrangement joins TRBV20-1 to TRBJ1-4; 8 bases align to TRBD1. The CDR3 covers 14 residues. J was trimmed by 9 bases and V by 0 bases; bases with no gene match: 6. Germline values: CDR1 DFQATT, CDR2 SNEGSKA (reference sequence). The part of the CDR3 DNA that was read is TGCAGTGCTAGAGAGGACAGGGAGGACAAAAAA. Protein product: CSAREDREDKK. The CDR3 as a whole reads CSAREDREDKKLFF.

This clone was counted at least ten times. The CDR3 goes on 3 residues after the read ends, and that part is filled in from the germline J gene. J is TRBJ2-1 and V is TRBV7-9, with 8 bases that match TRBD2. The length of the CDR3 is 14 residues. After removal of 6 bases from V and 9 bases from J, the junction contained 10 bases not matched to a gene. Germline values: CDR1 SEHNR, CDR2 FQNEAQ (reference sequence). The CDR3 sequence is CASRVSGAGVEQFF. The sequenced part of the CDR3 DNA is TGTGCCAGCAGGGTTAGCGGGGCGGGGGTTGAG.

This clone was observed many times. Read coverage stops 3 residues before the CDR3 terminus; the germline J gene supplies the remainder. The rearrangement links TRBV5-5 to TRBJ1-1; no firm D call. Germline V gene sequence: CDR1 SGHKS, CDR2 YYEKEE (reference sequence). V was trimmed by 6 bases and J by 4 bases, leaving 19 bases between them. The CDR3 has 15 amino acids. CDR3 DNA, as far as it was read: TGTGCCAGCACCACCCGGTCCGGGGTGGTCACTGAA. The encoded protein is CASTTRSGVVTE. The CDR3 as a whole reads CASTTRSGVVTEAFF.

This clone came up many times. The observed sequence ends 3 residues before the CDR3 terminus, with the missing tail filled in from the germline J gene. The chain combines TRBV5-1 with TRBJ1-1, with D maybe TRBD1 (6 bases). From germline, CDR1 is SGHRS and CDR2 YFSETQ. The CDR3 length is 13 residues. V was cut by 4 bases and J by 5 bases, with 12 bases left in between. The covered CDR3 bases are TGCGCCAGCAGCCCCCCAGGGGAAACTGAA. Translating it yields CASSPPGETE. The full CDR3 protein reads CASSPPGETEAFF.